The 2 T cell receptor beta chains below all came from one sample that was sequenced in a study of patients and donors after allogeneic stem cell transplantation. TCRdb re-derived calls from the RT-PCR reads in MiXCR, one entry per CDR3 protein. The table has about 400,000 distinct CDR3 sequences, roughly 17% seen once. Source material: blood, either unsorted or a sorted T cell fraction (not recorded which). These TCRs come from a human donor who was either an allogeneic HSCT recipient or a stem cell or donor lymphocyte infusion donor (not recorded which). It is not recorded whose cells these are; they may come from a transplant donor.

This sequence joins TRBV11-2 and TRBJ2-7, with a tentative D call TRBD2 (7 bases). CDR3 length: 16 residues. Looked up from germline, CDR1 is SGHAT and CDR2 is FQNNGV. V lost 1 base and J lost 1, with 14 bases in between. Here the CDR3 reads CASSLGVRGASYEQYF. The CDR3 nucleotides are TGTGCCAGCAGCTTAGGGGTCCGGGGGGCATCCTACGAGCAGTACTTC.

This clonotype was counted only a few times. This chain joins TRBV7-8 and TRBJ2-3; 9 positions match TRBD2. The CDR3 consists of 16 residues. Germline V gene lookup returns CDR1 SGHVS and CDR2 FQNEAQ. V gave up 1 base and J gave up 3 bases; unmatched junction bases: 5. The CDR3 loop reads CASSLVTSGRTDTQYF. CDR3 in DNA: TGTGCCAGCAGCTTAGTGACTAGCGGTCGAACAGATACGCAGTATTTT. Based on the CDR3 plus reference TRBV7-8 and TRBJ2-3, the full variable domain is GAGVSQSPRYKVAKRGQDVALRCDPISGHVSLFWYQQALGQGPEFLTYFQNEAQLDKSGLPSDRFFAERPEGSVSTLKIQRTQQEDSAVYLCASSLVTSGRTDTQYFGPGTRLTVL.